This TCR beta chain derives from a study of CD8 T cells in ankylosing spondylitis. Study-level results: There was reportedly significant enrichment of clones that were disease-linked in matched ankylosing spondylitis synovial fluid. Prior work had noted some motif variants in reactive arthritis blood and synovial fluid.

The trim removed 1 base at V and 2 bases at J, leaving 2 bases unmatched. Per germline, CDR1 DFQATT and CDR2 SNEGSKA (reference sequence). The length of the CDR3 is 14 residues. Using its own MiXCR run on the 5' RACE reads, TCRdb lists one record per CDR3 protein. The sample includes some 250,000 distinct CDR3 sequences, approximately 24% of them seen just once. The sample holds a few counts of this clonotype. Its antigen is not known. The clonotype originates from a male donor with ankylosing spondylitis or in good health (not recorded which). The sample consisted of blood, either unsorted or a sorted T cell fraction (not recorded which). The chain recombines TRBV20-1 with TRBJ2-1; 7 nucleotides match TRBD2. The CDR3 protein is CSARGGLTYNEQFF. CDR3 DNA: TGCAGTGCTAGAGGGGGACTAACCTACAATGAGCAGTTCTTC.